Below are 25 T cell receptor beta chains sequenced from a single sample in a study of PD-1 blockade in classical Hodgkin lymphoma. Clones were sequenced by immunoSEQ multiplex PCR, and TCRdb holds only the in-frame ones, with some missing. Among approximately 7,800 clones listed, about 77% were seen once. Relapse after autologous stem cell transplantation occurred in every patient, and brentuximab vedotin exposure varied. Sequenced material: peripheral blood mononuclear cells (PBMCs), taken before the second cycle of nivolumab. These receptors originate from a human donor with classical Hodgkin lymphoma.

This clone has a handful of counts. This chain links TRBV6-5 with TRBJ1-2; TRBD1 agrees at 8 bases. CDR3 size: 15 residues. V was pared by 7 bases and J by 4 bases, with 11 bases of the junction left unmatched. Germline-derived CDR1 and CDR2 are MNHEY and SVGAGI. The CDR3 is CASTPTGDLLYGYTF. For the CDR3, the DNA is TGTGCCAGCACCCCGACAGGGGACCTCCTCTATGGCTACACCTTC.

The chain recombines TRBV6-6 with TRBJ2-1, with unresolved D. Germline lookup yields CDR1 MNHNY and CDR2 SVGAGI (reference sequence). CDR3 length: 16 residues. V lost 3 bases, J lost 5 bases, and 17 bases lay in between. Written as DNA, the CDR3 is TGTGCCAGCAGTTATCGAAGGTTTTCTGAGAACAATGAGCAGTTCTTC. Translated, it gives CASSYRRFSENNEQFF.

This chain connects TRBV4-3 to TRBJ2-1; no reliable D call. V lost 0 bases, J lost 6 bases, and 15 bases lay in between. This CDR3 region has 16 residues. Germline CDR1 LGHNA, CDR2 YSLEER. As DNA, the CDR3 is TGCGCCAGCAGCCAAGAGGGCAGAACTCGGTTCAATGAGCAGTTCTTC. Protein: CASSQEGRTRFNEQFF.

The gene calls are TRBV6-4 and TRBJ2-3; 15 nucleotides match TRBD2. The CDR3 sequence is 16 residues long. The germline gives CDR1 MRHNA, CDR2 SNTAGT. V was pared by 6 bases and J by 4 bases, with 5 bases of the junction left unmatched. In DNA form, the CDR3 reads TGTGCCAGCAGCGCCGGGACTAGCGGGAGGTCAGATACGCAGTATTTT. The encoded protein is CASSAGTSGRSDTQYF.

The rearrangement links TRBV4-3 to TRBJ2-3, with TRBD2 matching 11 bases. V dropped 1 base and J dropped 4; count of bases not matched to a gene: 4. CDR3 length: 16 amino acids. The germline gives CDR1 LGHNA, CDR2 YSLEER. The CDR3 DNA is TGCGCCAGCAGCCAAGGGGCTAGCGGGGGGCCAGATACGCAGTATTTT. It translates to CASSQGASGGPDTQYF.

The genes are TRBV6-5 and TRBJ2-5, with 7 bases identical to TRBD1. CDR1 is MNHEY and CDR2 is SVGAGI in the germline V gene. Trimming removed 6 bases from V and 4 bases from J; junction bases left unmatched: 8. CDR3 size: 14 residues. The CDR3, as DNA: TGTGCCAGCAGAAGGGACAGCGGACGAGAGACCCAGTACTTC. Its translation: CASRRDSGRETQYF.

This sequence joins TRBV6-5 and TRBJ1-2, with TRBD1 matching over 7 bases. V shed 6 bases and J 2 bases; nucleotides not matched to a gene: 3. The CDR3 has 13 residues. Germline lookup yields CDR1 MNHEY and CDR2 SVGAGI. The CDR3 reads CASSRGQNYGYTF. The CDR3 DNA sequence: TGTGCCAGCAGCCGGGGACAGAACTATGGCTACACCTTC.

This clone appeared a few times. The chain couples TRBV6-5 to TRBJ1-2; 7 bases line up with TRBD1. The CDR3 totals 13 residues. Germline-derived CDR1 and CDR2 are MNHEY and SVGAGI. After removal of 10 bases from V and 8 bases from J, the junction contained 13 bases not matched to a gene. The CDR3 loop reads CATSLRDSDGYTF. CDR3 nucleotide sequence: TGTGCCACCTCGCTCCGGGACAGTGACGGCTACACCTTC.

The CDR3 here is CSVEEAHGYTF. CDR3 DNA sequence: TGCAGCGTTGAAGAAGCCCATGGCTACACCTTC. V and J are TRBV29-1 and TRBJ1-2, with D unclear. Germline CDR1 is SQVTM and CDR2 is ANQGSEA. Deletions cut 0 bases from V and 6 bases from J, with 5 bases between. The CDR3 has 11 amino acids.

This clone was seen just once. The CDR3 DNA reads as TGCAGCGTTGACAGGAACACTGAAGCTTTCTTT. This encodes CSVDRNTEAFF. The rearrangement links TRBV29-1 to TRBJ1-1; no definite D call. Germline CDR1 SQVTM, CDR2 ANQGSEA. V shed 3 bases and J shed 1 base, with 3 bases lying between them. There are 11 residues in the CDR3.

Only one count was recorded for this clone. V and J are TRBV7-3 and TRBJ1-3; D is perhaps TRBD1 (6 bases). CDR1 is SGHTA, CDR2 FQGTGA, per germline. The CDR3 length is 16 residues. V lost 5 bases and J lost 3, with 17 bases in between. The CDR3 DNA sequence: TGTGCCAGCAGCCTGCATGGGGGGCACCGTGGAAACACCATATATTTT. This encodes CASSLHGGHRGNTIYF.

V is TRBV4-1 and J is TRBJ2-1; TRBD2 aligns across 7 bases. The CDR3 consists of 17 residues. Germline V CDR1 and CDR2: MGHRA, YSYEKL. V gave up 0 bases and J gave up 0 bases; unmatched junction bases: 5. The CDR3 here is CASSQERLAASYNEQFF. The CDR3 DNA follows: TGCGCCAGCAGCCAAGAACGGCTAGCGGCCTCCTACAATGAGCAGTTCTTC.

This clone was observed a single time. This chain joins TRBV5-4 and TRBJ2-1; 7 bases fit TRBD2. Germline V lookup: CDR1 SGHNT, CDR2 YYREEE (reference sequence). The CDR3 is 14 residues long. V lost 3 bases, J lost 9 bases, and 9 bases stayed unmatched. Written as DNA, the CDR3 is TGTGCCAGCAGCTACCTAGCGGAACGGGGTGAGCAGTTCTTC. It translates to CASSYLAERGEQFF.

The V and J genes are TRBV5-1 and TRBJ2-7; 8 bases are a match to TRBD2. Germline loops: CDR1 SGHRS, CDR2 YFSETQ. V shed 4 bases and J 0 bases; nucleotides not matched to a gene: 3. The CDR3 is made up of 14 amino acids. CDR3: CASSTGLDSYEQYF. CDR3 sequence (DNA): TGCGCCAGCAGCACGGGACTAGACTCCTACGAGCAGTACTTC.

CDR3 in DNA: TGTGCCAGCAGCTTAGACGCAGGCAGGACCGGGGAGCTGTTTTTT. Translated, it gives CASSLDAGRTGELFF. The chain carries TRBV7-9 and TRBJ2-2; D is undetermined. This CDR3 has 15 amino acids. V was trimmed by 1 base and J by 5 bases, leaving 11 bases between them. Germline assignment: CDR1 SEHNR and CDR2 FQNEAQ (reference sequence).

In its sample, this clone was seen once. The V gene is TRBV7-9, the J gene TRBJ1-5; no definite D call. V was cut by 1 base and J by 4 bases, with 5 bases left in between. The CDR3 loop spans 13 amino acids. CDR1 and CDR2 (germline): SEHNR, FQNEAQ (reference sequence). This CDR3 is CASSLGPNQPQHF. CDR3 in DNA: TGTGCCAGCAGCTTAGGTCCAAATCAGCCCCAGCATTTT.

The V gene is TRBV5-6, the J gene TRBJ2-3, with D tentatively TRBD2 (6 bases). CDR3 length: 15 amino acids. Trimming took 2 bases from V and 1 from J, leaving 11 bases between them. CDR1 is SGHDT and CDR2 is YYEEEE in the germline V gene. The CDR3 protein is CASSFKTGGTDTQYF. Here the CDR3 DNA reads TGTGCCAGCAGCTTCAAGACGGGAGGCACAGATACGCAGTATTTT.

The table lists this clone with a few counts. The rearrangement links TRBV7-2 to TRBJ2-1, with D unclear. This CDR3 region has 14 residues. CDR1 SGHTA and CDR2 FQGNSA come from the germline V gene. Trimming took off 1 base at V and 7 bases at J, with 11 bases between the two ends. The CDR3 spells CASSLGTTVNEQFF. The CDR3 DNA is TGTGCCAGCAGCTTAGGGACCACAGTAAATGAGCAGTTCTTC.

The CDR3 DNA follows: TGTGCCAGCAGCTTAACTCCGACCCCCGAGAATGAGCAGTTCTTC. Translating gives CASSLTPTPENEQFF. The J gene is TRBJ2-1, the V gene TRBV5-4; D gene uncertain. This CDR3 contains 15 residues. V lost 2 bases, J lost 7 bases, and 16 bases lay in between. Germline V CDR1 and CDR2: SGHNT, YYREEE (reference sequence).

The CDR3: CASSGLAGAYNEQFF. The CDR3 nucleotides read TGTGCCAGCAGCGGACTGGCGGGGGCATACAATGAGCAGTTCTTC. The V and J genes are TRBV7-9 and TRBJ2-1, with D possibly TRBD2 on 7 matching bases. Germline V CDR1 and CDR2: SEHNR, FQNEAQ (reference sequence). This CDR3 is built from 15 residues. Trimming shortened V by 5 bases and J by 4 bases, and 15 bases separated the two germline ends.

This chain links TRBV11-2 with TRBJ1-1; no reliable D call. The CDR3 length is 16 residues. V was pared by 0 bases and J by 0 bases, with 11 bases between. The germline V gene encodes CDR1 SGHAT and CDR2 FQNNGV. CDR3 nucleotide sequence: TGTGCCAGCAGCTTAGATCTGAGATTTATGAACACTGAAGCTTTCTTT. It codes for CASSLDLRFMNTEAFF.

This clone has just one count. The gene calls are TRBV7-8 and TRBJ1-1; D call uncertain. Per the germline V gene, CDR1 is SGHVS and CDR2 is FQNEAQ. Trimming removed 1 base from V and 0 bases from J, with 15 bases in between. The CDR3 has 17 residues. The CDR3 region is CASSLEAGRKLNTEAFF. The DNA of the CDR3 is TGTGCCAGCAGCTTAGAGGCCGGCAGAAAATTGAACACTGAAGCTTTCTTT.

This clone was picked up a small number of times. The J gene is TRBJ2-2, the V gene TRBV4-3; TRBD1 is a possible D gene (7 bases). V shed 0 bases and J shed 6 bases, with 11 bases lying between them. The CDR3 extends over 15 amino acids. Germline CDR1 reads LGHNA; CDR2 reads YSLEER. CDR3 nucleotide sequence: TGCGCCAGCAGCCAAGATGCAGGGGGGTCCGGGGAGCTGTTTTTT. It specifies CASSQDAGGSGELFF.

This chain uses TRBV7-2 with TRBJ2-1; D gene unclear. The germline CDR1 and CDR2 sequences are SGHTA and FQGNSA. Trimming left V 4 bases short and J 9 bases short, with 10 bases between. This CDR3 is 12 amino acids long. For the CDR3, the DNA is TGTGCCAGCAGCTCCTTGGGTGTTGAGCAGTTCTTC. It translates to CASSSLGVEQFF.

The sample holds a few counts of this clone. The CDR3 DNA is TGTGCCAGCAGCTTGTTACTAGCGGGGGGACTAGCCAATGAGCAGTTCTTC. This codes for CASSLLLAGGLANEQFF. The chain recombines TRBV5-4 with TRBJ2-1; 12 bases align to TRBD2. CDR3 length: 17 residues. The germline V gene has CDR1 SGHNT and CDR2 YYREEE (reference sequence). The V gene end was trimmed by 1 base and the J gene end by 6 bases; junction bases not matched to a gene: 8.